The clone carrying this T cell receptor beta chain was recorded only once. The target antigen is unknown. This record belongs to a study of radiotherapy plus CTLA-4 blockade in lung cancer. Overall study context: An objective response was seen in under 20% of patients, and disease control in about 31%.

Study findings and constraints: Tumor-origin TCR clones grew in blood after radiotherapy plus ipilimumab. Per reports, early blood T cell clone dynamics, plus interferon-beta, forecast response most strongly.

TCRdb keeps only in-frame clones here, not all; method: immunoSEQ multiplex PCR. Of 95,000 to 150,000 clones in the sample, around 90% were seen once. The source of this sequence is a human donor with non-small cell lung cancer that progressed on radiotherapy plus ipilimumab. Sample: peripheral blood, taken from a patient treated with radiotherapy plus ipilimumab.

CDR3 sequence: CASIGRGHPEAFF. The CDR3 DNA reads TGTGCCAGTATTGGAAGGGGTCATCCTGAAGCTTTCTTT. The chain joins TRBV19 to TRBJ1-1; D possibly corresponds to TRBD1 (5 bases). The V and J ends lost 7 bases and 6 bases respectively, with 15 bases between them. Germline CDR1 reads LNHDA; CDR2 reads SQIVND (reference sequence). CDR3 size: 13 residues. Together with reference TRBV19 and TRBJ1-1, the CDR3 gives the full variable domain: DGGITQSPKYLFRKEGQNVTLSCEQNLNHDAMYWYRQDPGQGLRLIYYSQIVNDFQKGDIAEGYSVSREKKESFPLTVTSAQKNPTAFYLCASIGRGHPEAFFGQGTRLTVV.